The 24 T cell receptor beta chains below were found in one sample sequenced in a study of blood T cell repertoires in COVID-19. Libraries were prepared by immunoSEQ multiplex PCR; TCRdb keeps only in-frame clonotypes and omits some of them. This sample has 300,000 or so clones, with around 87% found just once. Sequencing was carried out using peripheral blood. These receptors came from a man in his 70s with acute or convalescent COVID-19.

The chain joins TRBV4-2 to TRBJ1-2; the D gene is possibly TRBD1 (6 bases). This CDR3 is 16 amino acids long. Trimming left V 1 base short and J 3 bases short, with 15 bases between. CDR1 is LGHNA and CDR2 is YNFKEQ in the germline V gene. The CDR3 loop is CASSQASRQVHYGYTF. CDR3 bases: TGTGCCAGCAGCCAAGCGAGCCGACAGGTCCACTATGGCTACACCTTC.

The chain is built from TRBV19 and TRBJ1-5; D is unclear. V was clipped by 5 bases and J by 1 base, with 12 bases between them. Germline CDR1 LNHDA, CDR2 SQIVND (reference sequence). The CDR3 has 15 residues. CDR3 residues: CASSLQALSNQPQHF. For the CDR3, the DNA is TGTGCCAGTAGTCTTCAGGCCCTGAGCAATCAGCCCCAGCATTTT.

The chain employs TRBV3-1 (or the pseudogene TRBV3-2) and TRBJ1-1; TRBD1 is a possible D gene (6 bases). The length of the CDR3 is 15 residues. V shed 5 bases and J shed 11 bases, with 24 bases lying between them. The germline CDR1 and CDR2 sequences are LGHDT and YNNKEL (reference sequence). The CDR3 nucleotides read TGTGCCAGCAGCTCCGATACCGGGACACGGGGTGGCGCTTTCTTT. Its translation: CASSSDTGTRGGAFF.

The genes are TRBV6-5 and TRBJ2-2, with D perhaps TRBD1 (5 bases). CDR1 is MNHEY and CDR2 is SVGAGI in the germline V gene. Trimming removed 6 bases from V and 1 base from J, with 9 bases in between. The CDR3 runs 14 residues. CDR3 region: CASRGTGNTGELFF. CDR3 DNA: TGTGCCAGCAGAGGCACAGGGAACACCGGGGAGCTGTTTTTT.

This clone was detected once. The sample has other DNA sequences that encode this CDR3 too. This rearrangement joins TRBV3-1 (or the pseudogene TRBV3-2) to TRBJ2-7, with 10 bases lining up with TRBD1. This CDR3 contains 14 residues. The germline V gene encodes CDR1 LGHDT and CDR2 YNNKEL (reference sequence). The trim removed 4 bases at V and 3 bases at J, leaving 3 bases unmatched. The chain's CDR3 is CASSPGTGDYEQYF. CDR3 sequence (DNA): TGTGCCAGCAGCCCTGGGACAGGGGACTACGAGCAGTACTTC.

The chain joins TRBV5-1 to TRBJ2-7, with TRBD2 matching over 11 bases. This CDR3 has 16 amino acids. Per the germline V gene, CDR1 is SGHRS and CDR2 is YFSETQ. The junction had 8 bases not matched to a gene; V was cut back by 4 bases and J by 2 bases. CDR3 coding DNA: TGCGCCAGCAGCCCCTTAGCGGGAGGGCCGACCTACGAGCAGTACTTC. Translation: CASSPLAGGPTYEQYF.

This clone was detected only a few times. The V call is TRBV6-5, the J call TRBJ1-2; D unclear. This CDR3 comprises 14 residues. CDR1 is MNHEY and CDR2 is SVGAGI in the germline V gene. Trimming shortened V by 0 bases and J by 4 bases, and 9 bases separated the two germline ends. CDR3 amino acids: CASSYSNPGYGYTF. Here the CDR3 DNA reads TGTGCCAGCAGTTACTCGAATCCAGGCTATGGCTACACCTTC.

The V call is TRBV18, the J call TRBJ2-3, with 9 bases matching TRBD2. The CDR3 spans 14 residues. CDR1 is KGHSH and CDR2 is LQKENI in the germline V gene. The J segment lost 0 bases and the V segment lost 5 bases, leaving 0 bases of the junction unmatched. CDR3 nucleotide sequence: TGTGCCAGCTCAACTAGCGGGAGCACAGATACGCAGTATTTT. This codes for CASSTSGSTDTQYF. The full variable domain, completed using reference TRBV18 and TRBJ2-3, is NAGVMQNPRHLVRRRGQEARLRCSPMKGHSHVYWYRQLPEEGLKFMVYLQKENIIDESGMPKERFSAEFPKEGPSILRIQQVVRGDSAAYFCASSTSGSTDTQYFGPGTRLTVL.

J is TRBJ2-7 and V is TRBV20-1; 9 nucleotides align to TRBD2. Per the germline V gene, CDR1 is DFQATT and CDR2 is SNEGSKA (reference sequence). The CDR3 has 14 residues. Trimming removed 3 bases from V and 3 bases from J; junction bases left unmatched: 6. The CDR3, as DNA: TGCAGTGCTAGTCCGGGACTAGCCTTCTACGAGCAGTACTTC. Translation gives CSASPGLAFYEQYF.

The V and J genes are TRBV28 and TRBJ2-6; D ambiguous. The V end was cut by 10 bases, the J end by 0 bases, with 22 bases between. This CDR3 is 18 amino acids long. Germline V gene lookup returns CDR1 MDHEN and CDR2 SYDVKM. CDR3 nucleotide sequence: TGTGCCACCCGACTGCTATCAACTTCCCGCTCTGGGGCCAACGTCCTGACTTTC. Its protein product is CATRLLSTSRSGANVLTF.

V and J are TRBV30 and TRBJ2-5; D might be TRBD2 (6 bases). The germline V and J ends were trimmed by 1 base and 1 base, with 13 bases remaining between them. Germline loops: CDR1 GTSNPN, CDR2 SVGIG (reference sequence). This CDR3 has 15 residues. The CDR3 nucleotides are TGTGCCTGGAGTGCCCCGGAGGGGATCCAAGAGACCCAGTACTTC. This translates into CAWSAPEGIQETQYF.

On this clone itself: Other nucleotide sequences in the sample specify the same CDR3. The rearrangement joins TRBV3-1 (or the pseudogene TRBV3-2) to TRBJ2-7, with D maybe TRBD1 (5 bases). V dropped 1 base and J dropped 4 bases, with 5 bases sitting between them. There are 12 residues in the CDR3. CDR1 is LGHDT, CDR2 YNNKEL, per germline (reference sequence). Here the CDR3 reads CASSQAGYEQYF. In DNA, the CDR3 is TGTGCCAGCAGCCAAGCAGGGTACGAGCAGTACTTC.

This sequence joins TRBV19 and TRBJ2-2, with 7 nucleotides matching TRBD1. The CDR3 spans 14 residues. The V gene end was trimmed by 6 bases and the J gene end by 2 bases; junction bases not matched to a gene: 3. The germline V gene has CDR1 LNHDA and CDR2 SQIVND (reference sequence). The CDR3 DNA reads as TGTGCCAGTAGGGGGGACAGCAACACCGGGGAGCTGTTTTTT. This codes for CASRGDSNTGELFF.

V gene TRBV14 combines with J gene TRBJ2-3, with 7 bases matching TRBD2. V dropped 4 bases and J dropped 4; count of bases not matched to a gene: 8. The CDR3 is 15 residues long. The germline gives CDR1 SGHDN, CDR2 FVKESK. This CDR3 reads CASSPGGRRADTQYF. Written as DNA, the CDR3 is TGTGCCAGCAGCCCGGGAGGTAGACGGGCAGATACGCAGTATTTT.

J is TRBJ2-1 and V is TRBV10-1, with TRBD2 matching 12 bases. The junction had 3 bases not matched to a gene; V was cut back by 2 bases and J by 7 bases. Per the germline V gene, CDR1 is WNHNN and CDR2 is SYGVQD (reference sequence). CDR3 length: 15 residues. As DNA, the CDR3 is TGCGCCAGCAGTGAGGGACTAGCGGGACAAAATGAGCAGTTCTTC. This sequence encodes CASSEGLAGQNEQFF.

The count of this clone is one. V and J are TRBV6-6 and TRBJ1-5; D gene uncertain. In germline, CDR1 is MNHNY, CDR2 SVGAGI (reference sequence). The CDR3 has 12 amino acids. Deletions cut 7 bases from V and 5 bases from J, with 9 bases between. The CDR3 DNA is TGTGCCAGCACTCCCGGGGATCAGCCCCAGCATTTT. Translated: CASTPGDQPQHF.

The rearrangement links TRBV7-2 to TRBJ2-5; D possibly corresponds to TRBD2 (6 bases). The CDR3 is 14 amino acids. V lost 3 bases and J 2 bases, leaving 10 bases between the germline ends. Per germline, CDR1 SGHTA and CDR2 FQGNSA. The CDR3 spells CASSFLASQETQYF. CDR3 coding DNA: TGTGCCAGCAGCTTCCTAGCGTCTCAAGAGACCCAGTACTTC.

The V gene is TRBV7-9, the J gene TRBJ2-3; 10 bases are shared with TRBD1. There are 15 residues in the CDR3. With 5 bases clipped from V and 4 bases from J, the junction kept 6 bases outside the gene matches. The germline CDR1 and CDR2 sequences are SEHNR and FQNEAQ (reference sequence). CDR3 bases: TGTGCCAGCAGCCCTCGGGACAGGGGAGCAGATACGCAGTATTTT. It codes for CASSPRDRGADTQYF.

The J gene is TRBJ1-1, the V gene TRBV27; D is possibly TRBD1 (6 bases). The CDR3 consists of 15 residues. Germline V gives CDR1 MNHEY, CDR2 SMNVEV (reference sequence). V was clipped by 2 bases and J by 5 bases, with 15 bases between them. The CDR3 DNA follows: TGTGCCAGCAGTTTAAGAGGTGGCAGGGGTACTGAAGCTTTCTTT. Protein sequence: CASSLRGGRGTEAFF.

A few counts support this clone. This chain links TRBV6-5 with TRBJ1-6; 9 nucleotides line up with TRBD1. V trimming: 6 bases; J trimming: 9 bases; junction bases outside the gene matches: 9. The germline gives CDR1 MNHEY, CDR2 SVGAGI. CDR3 length: 15 amino acids. CDR3 DNA: TGTGCCAGCAGCAGCAGTACAGGGGGCACTTCACCCCTCCACTTT. It specifies CASSSSTGGTSPLHF.

The chain employs TRBV28 and TRBJ2-4; 13 bases line up with TRBD2. Trimming removed 5 bases from V and 9 bases from J; junction bases left unmatched: 10. This CDR3 has 16 residues. Germline V lookup: CDR1 MDHEN, CDR2 SYDVKM. The CDR3 region has the DNA TGTGCCAGCAGTCTTGGGACTAGCGGGACTTCTGGCATTCAGTACTTC. As protein: CASSLGTSGTSGIQYF. Full variable domain (remainder filled in from reference TRBV28 and TRBJ2-4): DVKVTQSSRYLVKRTGEKVFLECVQDMDHENMFWYRQDPGLGLRLIYFSYDVKMKEKGDIPEGYSVSREKKERFSLILESASTNQTSMYLCASSLGTSGTSGIQYFGAGTRLSVL.

The CDR3, as DNA: TGCGCCAGCAGCCTTCGGGACAGGGTAAATTCACCCCTCCACTTT. Translated: CASSLRDRVNSPLHF. The J gene is TRBJ1-6, the V gene TRBV4-1, with 9 positions matching TRBD1. The CDR3 length is 15 residues. Germline values: CDR1 MGHRA, CDR2 YSYEKL. With V trimmed by 4 bases and J by 7 bases, 5 bases remained unmatched.

This chain uses TRBV5-8 with TRBJ1-2; possibly TRBD1 for D (5 bases). V lost 5 bases to trimming and J lost 7 bases, with 24 bases between them. The CDR3 covers 16 residues. Germline assignment: CDR1 SGHTS and CDR2 YDEGEE. DNA of the CDR3: TGTGCCAGCAGGTGGTGGGGCAGGGAATTGGGTGGTGGCTACACCTTC. This encodes CASRWWGRELGGGYTF.

The rearrangement links TRBV7-2 to TRBJ2-2, with D perhaps matching TRBD2 (6 bases). There are 14 residues in the CDR3. V lost 11 bases, J lost 1 base, and 14 bases lay in between. Germline V gives CDR1 SGHTA, CDR2 FQGNSA. This CDR3 is CAGADGRNTGELFF. CDR3 nucleotide sequence: TGTGCCGGCGCCGACGGGAGGAACACCGGGGAGCTGTTTTTT.